There are a few counts of the clone carrying this T cell receptor (beta chain). Antigen specificity is unknown. A read error may account for a junction end that differs from germline. Germline loops: CDR1 LNHDA, CDR2 SQIVND (reference sequence). This CDR3 contains 13 residues. If patients had other autoimmune diseases, uncontrolled infections, pregnancy or lactation, they were excluded. PBMCs were obtained from roughly 9 ml of fresh peripheral blood. Amplifying from RNA transcripts, the study obtained TCR beta CDR3 regions. HTBI primers were used in a first-round RT-PCR, which preceded a second-round multiplex PCR. TCRdb used MiXCR to reprocess the multiplex PCR reads, holding one entry per CDR3 protein. The sample holds 200,000 to 250,000 distinct CDR3 sequences, under 25% seen once. The data were taken from a study of Graves' ophthalmopathy and Graves' hyperthyroidism. Overall study findings and caveats: The blood repertoire also included most expanded thyroid clonotypes above 0.001 frequency.

The chain recombines TRBV19 with TRBJ1-2; unclear D gene. The source of this sequence is a woman between 45 and 60 years old with Graves' ophthalmopathy. The sample was peripheral blood. The CDR3: CASSRRDSYGYNF. The CDR3 region has the DNA TGTGCCAGTAGCCGCCGGGATTCTTATGGCTACAACTTC.